This note documents a single T cell receptor beta chain sequence. Its binding antigen is unknown. One base away there is no much larger clone; base qualities are not given. The method behind the library was PCR. TCRdb names Illumina HiSeq 2500 as the instrument used. Molecular barcoding was employed in the preparation of TCR libraries, with unique molecular identifiers being used to normalize TCRbeta repertoire quantification. TCRdb ran its own pipeline on the public reads, namely fastp trimming at Q25 and MiXCR clone calling, and kept in-frame beta chains. Records with the same CDR3 protein are collapsed into one entry carrying the most frequent genes and DNA. Recorded for this sample are about 460,000 distinct CDR3 sequences; roughly 11% of them occurred a single time. 14% of the sample is in the top ten clones. This sample is drawn from a study of T-cell reconstitution after alpha-beta-depleted transplantation in children (dated by TCRdb to the mid-2010s). Regarding the complete study: Using TCR repertoire profiling, the study quantitatively followed how T-cell immune reconstitution unfolded in children after TCRalphabeta/CD19-depleted allogeneic hematopoietic cell transplantation. Overall study results and their limits: Over the following months the frequencies of hyperexpanded clones went down, and after one year T-cell counts and TCRbeta diversity were mostly credited to newly produced T cells. The apparently early alphabetaT-cell count recovery about two months after transplant was reportedly dependent on only several hundred rapidly expanded clones derived from non-depleted graft cells. In some patients, high TCRbeta diversity at day 60 was attributed to recipient T cells and intrathymic progenitors that had survived conditioning.

The label giving this sample's treatment or condition can be read as: allogeneic hematopoietic cell transplantation with graft depleted of TCRalphabeta T cells and CD19 B cells. Transplant recipients were children who received TCRalphabeta/CD19-depleted allogeneic hematopoietic cell grafts. Material: PBMCs, mostly from graft donor cells, obtained 180 days after TCRalphabeta/CD19-depleted stem cell transplant. The sequence was obtained from a female patient aged 2 to 10 who had a stem cell transplant for aplastic anemia, so the T cells may come from the graft donor.

The CDR3 has the sequence CASRAAWAFF. In nucleotide form, the sequence is TGTGCCAGCAGGGCGGCATGGGCTTTCTTT. In this chain, TRBV12-3 or TRBV12-4 is recombined with TRBJ1-1, with the D gene call left open. A distance of 10 bases separates the germline ends of V and J, which lose 6 bases and 11 bases respectively. The CDR3, cysteine through phenylalanine, is 10 amino acids long. The entry retains the CDR3 DNA only, 30 bases that are in frame from base 1.